The text below deals with one T cell receptor beta chain. No antigen is known for it. The data derive from a study of T cell repertoires in cytomegalovirus infection. Overall study context: HLA-B-restricted CMV epitopes that are well studied were used alongside recently identified HLA-C-restricted ones.

TCRdb re-analysed the reads in MiXCR, keeping a single row per CDR3 protein. The profile shows some 920,000 distinct CDR3 sequences, approximately 30% of them singletons. Germline V gene sequence: CDR1 LNHDA, CDR2 SQIVND (reference sequence). This CDR3 has 17 residues. V shed 9 bases, J shed 0 bases, and the junction held 14 bases outside the gene matches. Study results and limitations: Cumulative frequency of public TCR beta families picked out carriers of CMV plus the relevant HLA. HLA-C-restricted CMV clonotypes gave the most frequent clonotype in two of eight donors.

The sample consisted of cultured CD8+ T cells from PBMCs, taken from culture after CMV antigen stimulation. The V gene is TRBV19, the J gene TRBJ1-5; 7 bases line up with TRBD1. The sequence derives from a human donor in good health (CMV status not recorded). Some clones in this sample may be carry-over from other donors' samples. For the CDR3, the DNA is TGTGCCAGCCACGGGGACAGAGAATTATATAGCAATCAGCCCCAGCATTTT. It encodes CASHGDRELYSNQPQHF.